A single sample is the source of the 28 T cell receptor beta chains below, sequenced in a study of cytomegalovirus exposure and HLA in healthy donors. Primers for the PCR totalled 60 Vbeta and 13 Jbeta. TCRdb's table, derived via immunoSEQ multiplex PCR, lists solely in-frame clones and lacks some. Of 99,000 or so clones listed, about four fifths are singletons. The sample taken for sequencing was PBMCs. These receptors all stem from a middle-aged man in good health and CMV-seronegative.

This clone appeared a few times. The rearrangement joins TRBV28 to TRBJ1-2, with TRBD1 matching over 7 bases. Germline CDR1 is MDHEN and CDR2 is SYDVKM. V was pared by 8 bases and J by 3 bases, with 3 bases of the junction left unmatched. This CDR3 contains 12 residues. The CDR3 here is CASSGTDYGYTF. CDR3 in DNA: TGTGCCAGCTCCGGGACAGACTATGGCTACACCTTC.

CDR3: CASSLEGAAYGYTF. DNA of the CDR3: TGTGCCAGCAGCTTGGAAGGAGCAGCTTATGGCTACACCTTC. The chain combines TRBV5-4 with TRBJ1-2; D remains ambiguous. V was pared by 0 bases and J by 5 bases, with 11 bases between. The CDR3 covers 14 residues. Germline-derived CDR1 and CDR2 are SGHNT and YYREEE (reference sequence).

The chain combines TRBV21-1 with TRBJ2-1; the table's TRBD2 call for D was not verified on the DNA. TRBV21-1 counts as a pseudogene. This CDR3 spans 10 amino acids. This CDR3 is CASPRNEQFF. As DNA, the CDR3 is TGTGCCAGTCCGCGCAATGAGCAGTTCTTC.

The rearrangement links TRBV4-2 to TRBJ2-1; 12 nucleotides align to TRBD2. This CDR3 is 15 amino acids long. Germline values: CDR1 LGHNA, CDR2 YNFKEQ. With 6 bases clipped from V and 4 bases from J, the junction kept 4 bases outside the gene matches. The CDR3 loop is CASRGLAGDYNEQFF. The DNA of the CDR3 is TGTGCCAGCAGGGGACTAGCGGGCGATTACAATGAGCAGTTCTTC.

This chain connects TRBV19 to TRBJ2-2; D is undetermined. V was trimmed by 5 bases and J by 4 bases, leaving 14 bases between them. Per the germline V gene, CDR1 is LNHDA and CDR2 is SQIVND (reference sequence). The CDR3 is 15 residues long. In DNA, the CDR3 is TGTGCCAGTAGTCCGCGACACTCACCCACCGGGGAGCTGTTTTTT. Its translation is CASSPRHSPTGELFF.

The CDR3: CASSQGGTGMGYGYTF. CDR3 DNA: TGTGCCAGCAGCCAAGGGGGGACAGGGATGGGGTATGGCTACACCTTC. V and J are TRBV4-2 and TRBJ1-2; TRBD1 matches at 9 bases. The CDR3 has 16 residues. Germline trimming cut 1 base from V and 5 bases from J; bases unmatched to any gene: 8. CDR1 is LGHNA and CDR2 is YNFKEQ in the germline V gene.

The chain carries TRBV10-3 and TRBJ2-3; 10 bases fit TRBD2. The CDR3 contains 16 residues. J lost 6 bases, V lost 8 bases, and 14 bases had no gene match. From germline, CDR1 is ENHRY and CDR2 SYGVKD. CDR3 amino acids: CAIGEGLAGVRDTQYF. CDR3 coding DNA: TGTGCCATCGGAGAGGGCCTAGCGGGAGTAAGGGATACGCAGTATTTT.

This clone showed up just once. The chain carries TRBV5-1 and TRBJ2-7; 12 bases match TRBD2. The CDR3 length is 15 residues. J was trimmed by 3 bases and V by 4 bases; bases with no gene match: 5. Germline CDR1 SGHRS, CDR2 YFSETQ. The CDR3 sequence: CASSPGLAGLYEQYF. The CDR3 DNA follows: TGCGCCAGCAGCCCGGGACTAGCGGGCCTCTACGAGCAGTACTTC.

The chain carries TRBV10-2 and TRBJ2-3; D is possibly TRBD2 (6 bases). The germline V and J ends were trimmed by 4 bases and 2 bases, with 16 bases remaining between them. This CDR3 is 16 amino acids long. Germline V lookup: CDR1 WSHSY, CDR2 SAAADI. The CDR3: CASSGGDGFYTDTQYF. Written as DNA, the CDR3 is TGCGCCAGCAGTGGCGGGGACGGATTCTACACAGATACGCAGTATTTT.

The chain couples TRBV2 to TRBJ1-4; 9 positions agree with TRBD1. This CDR3 is built from 15 residues. CDR1 and CDR2 from the germline V gene are SNHLY and FYNNEI. V dropped 6 bases and J dropped 3; count of bases not matched to a gene: 5. CDR3 in amino acids: CASRSTGGPNEKLFF. In DNA, the CDR3 is TGTGCCAGCAGATCAACAGGGGGCCCTAATGAAAAACTGTTTTTT.

The chain is built from TRBV11-2 and TRBJ2-5; TRBD2 is a possible D gene (5 bases). There are 15 residues in the CDR3. Germline CDR1 and CDR2: SGHAT and FQNNGV. Trimming left V 2 bases short and J 5 bases short, with 15 bases between. This chain's CDR3 is CASSLSRRGGETQYF. The CDR3 DNA sequence: TGTGCCAGCAGCTTAAGTCGGCGTGGCGGGGAGACCCAGTACTTC.

This clone counts as medium-sized. This chain links TRBV27 with TRBJ2-7; D unclear. Trimming left V 2 bases short and J 0 bases short, with 11 bases between. This CDR3 comprises 15 residues. Germline loops: CDR1 MNHEY, CDR2 SMNVEV (reference sequence). CDR3 amino acids: CASSLAGVSSYEQYF. In nucleotides, the CDR3 is TGTGCCAGCAGTTTAGCAGGCGTAAGCTCCTACGAGCAGTACTTC.

The chain combines TRBV2 with TRBJ2-5, with D tentatively TRBD1 (5 bases). With the DNA end fitting TRBJ2-7 better, the J assignment may be wrong. Germline lookup yields CDR1 SNHLY and CDR2 FYNNEI. CDR3 length equals 14 residues. CDR3 in DNA: TGTGCCAGCAGTGAACAAGGGGCCTCCTACGAGCAGTACTTC. Protein sequence: CASSEQGASYEQYF.

CDR3 protein: CASSLAGASFTDTQYF. The CDR3 nucleotides read TGTGCCAGTAGCCTGGCGGGAGCCAGCTTCACAGATACGCAGTATTTT. The chain links TRBV19 to TRBJ2-3, with 7 positions matching TRBD2. The germline V gene encodes CDR1 LNHDA and CDR2 SQIVND (reference sequence). V was pared by 6 bases and J by 2 bases, with 11 bases of the junction left unmatched. The CDR3 spans 16 residues.

J is TRBJ2-1 and V is TRBV4-2; tentative D call: TRBD2 (6 bases). Germline values: CDR1 LGHNA, CDR2 YNFKEQ. This CDR3 has 18 residues. Trimming left V 0 bases short and J 0 bases short, with 15 bases between. The CDR3 here is CASSQDRGGISSYNEQFF. DNA of the CDR3: TGTGCCAGCAGCCAAGATAGGGGCGGGATAAGCTCCTACAATGAGCAGTTCTTC.

The V call is TRBV6-5, the J call TRBJ1-2; D is perhaps TRBD1 (6 bases). This CDR3 has 14 residues. Germline loops: CDR1 MNHEY, CDR2 SVGAGI. Between the trimmed V and J ends, which lost 6 bases and 4 bases, there was a span of 15 bases. The CDR3 region is CASRSTGFSYGYTF. In nucleotides, the CDR3 is TGTGCCAGCAGGTCGACAGGCTTCTCCTATGGCTACACCTTC.

V gene TRBV5-6 combines with J gene TRBJ2-1; 8 nucleotides align to TRBD1. V gave up 0 bases and J gave up 4 bases; unmatched junction bases: 6. CDR1 and CDR2 (germline): SGHDT, YYEEEE. The length of the CDR3 is 16 residues. This CDR3 is CASSLGQGTPYNEQFF. In DNA, the CDR3 is TGTGCCAGCAGCTTGGGACAGGGGACTCCTTACAATGAGCAGTTCTTC. Filled out from reference TRBV5-6 and TRBJ2-1, the complete variable domain reads DAGVTQSPTHLIKTRGQQVTLRCSPKSGHDTVSWYQQALGQGPQFIFQYYEEEERQRGNFPDRFSGHQFPNYSSELNVNALLLGDSALYLCASSLGQGTPYNEQFFGPGTRLTVL.

The chain recombines TRBV9 with TRBJ1-6, with TRBD1 identical over 7 bases. The CDR3 sequence is 14 residues long. The ends lost 2 bases at V and 9 bases at J; junction bases unmatched: 5. CDR1 is SGDLS, CDR2 YYNGEE, per germline. The CDR3: CASSVRQGPSPLHF. CDR3 DNA: TGTGCCAGCAGCGTCAGACAGGGACCTTCACCCCTCCACTTT.

V gene TRBV14 combines with J gene TRBJ2-1; D perhaps matches TRBD2 (6 bases). The CDR3 loop spans 19 amino acids. Germline CDR1 is SGHDN and CDR2 is FVKESK. Trimming removed 3 bases from V and 0 bases from J, with 21 bases in between. The CDR3 region has the DNA TGTGCCAGCAGCCATCAAACTAGCTACCGAAGAACCTCCTACAATGAGCAGTTCTTC. Its translation is CASSHQTSYRRTSYNEQFF.

This chain uses TRBV5-6 with TRBJ2-7; 8 positions agree with TRBD1. CDR1 is SGHDT, CDR2 YYEEEE, per germline. Germline trimming cut 2 bases from V and 4 bases from J; bases unmatched to any gene: 8. The CDR3 consists of 15 residues. The CDR3 nucleotides are TGTGCCAGCAGCTTAGGGCGACAGGGGAAATACGAGCAGTACTTC. Its protein product is CASSLGRQGKYEQYF.

About this clone itself: Other DNA variants within this sample encode the same CDR3. This rearrangement joins TRBV27 to TRBJ2-7; weak D call: TRBD1 (6 bases). The CDR3 runs to 13 residues. Deletions cut 5 bases from V and 3 bases from J, with 11 bases between. Germline V gene data show CDR1 as MNHEY and CDR2 as SMNVEV (reference sequence). This chain's CDR3 is CASSLAGDYEQYF. In nucleotides, the CDR3 is TGTGCCAGCAGTCTAGCAGGGGACTACGAGCAGTACTTC.

J is TRBJ1-2 and V is TRBV5-1; TRBD1 matches at 11 bases. Germline V gene data show CDR1 as SGHRS and CDR2 as YFSETQ. J lost 8 bases, V lost 3 bases, and 6 bases had no gene match. The CDR3 has 14 amino acids. In DNA, the CDR3 is TGCGCCAGCAGCTACGGACAGGGGGCAGGCGGCTACACCTTC. Its protein is CASSYGQGAGGYTF. The full variable domain, in which reference TRBV5-1 and TRBJ1-2 provide the parts outside the CDR3, is KAGVTQTPRYLIKTRGQQVTLSCSPISGHRSVSWYQQTPGQGLQFLFEYFSETQRNKGNFPGRFSGRQFSNSRSEMNVSTLELGDSALYLCASSYGQGAGGYTFGSGTRLTVV.

This clone was counted between two and nine times. The rearrangement joins TRBV28 to TRBJ1-2; 7 bases agree with TRBD1. Germline CDR1 and CDR2: MDHEN and SYDVKM. V lost 6 bases, J lost 7 bases, and 8 bases stayed unmatched. This CDR3 has 13 amino acids. The CDR3 loop reads CASRETGAGGYTF. CDR3 sequence (DNA): TGTGCCAGCAGAGAAACAGGGGCAGGTGGCTACACCTTC.

This sequence joins TRBV14 and TRBJ2-7; D is undetermined. The germline gives CDR1 SGHDN, CDR2 FVKESK. Trimming took 4 bases from V and 9 from J, leaving 13 bases between them. The CDR3 is 12 amino acids. CDR3: CASSLRYSGQYF. The CDR3 nucleotides read TGTGCCAGCAGCCTCCGGTACTCCGGGCAGTACTTC.

The chain employs TRBV6-1 and TRBJ1-1, with 9 bases fitting TRBD1. Per germline, CDR1 MNHNS and CDR2 SASEGT. This CDR3 is built from 16 residues. J gave up 3 bases and V 0 bases, and 5 bases lay outside the gene matches. In DNA form, the CDR3 reads TGTGCCAGCAGTGAAGCGCCTGGGACAGGGCACACTGAAGCTTTCTTT. This sequence encodes CASSEAPGTGHTEAFF.

The rearrangement joins TRBV9 to TRBJ2-1; D gene ambiguous. This CDR3 has 13 residues. Germline CDR1 is SGDLS and CDR2 is YYNGEE. V was pared by 5 bases and J by 2 bases, with 8 bases between. In DNA form, the CDR3 reads TGTGCCAGCAGTACCATAGCCTACAATGAGCAGTTCTTC. Protein sequence: CASSTIAYNEQFF.

The chain employs TRBV7-8 and TRBJ1-5; weak D call: TRBD1 (5 bases). The CDR3 is 14 amino acids. The ends were cut back, 7 bases at V and 0 bases at J, with 10 bases in the middle. Germline CDR1 is SGHVS and CDR2 is FQNEAQ. The CDR3 spells CASTGLTSNQPQHF. CDR3 bases: TGTGCCAGCACAGGGCTCACTAGCAATCAGCCCCAGCATTTT. Drawing the rest from reference TRBV7-8 and TRBJ1-5, the complete variable domain is GAGVSQSPRYKVAKRGQDVALRCDPISGHVSLFWYQQALGQGPEFLTYFQNEAQLDKSGLPSDRFFAERPEGSVSTLKIQRTQQEDSAVYLCASTGLTSNQPQHFGDGTRLSIL.

This clone was counted a single time. The V call is TRBV5-1, the J call TRBJ1-6, with TRBD1 as a possible D gene (6 bases). V shed 0 bases and J shed 4 bases, with 11 bases lying between them. Per germline, CDR1 SGHRS and CDR2 YFSETQ. The CDR3 extends over 16 amino acids. The CDR3 here is CASSLDFGQYNSPLHF. CDR3 coding DNA: TGCGCCAGCAGCTTGGATTTCGGACAGTATAATTCACCCCTCCACTTT.